Given below is one TCR beta chain in context. These data originate in a study of shared clonotypes between healthy human individuals. Libraries were prepared by immunoSEQ multiplex PCR; TCRdb keeps only in-frame clonotypes and omits some of them. The sample has approximately 1,500,000 clones, 95% to 97% seen once; the top ten hold approximately 1.1%. The CDR3 extends over 15 amino acids. Deletions cut 5 bases from V and 0 bases from J, with 12 bases between. Per germline, CDR1 SGDLS and CDR2 YYNGEE. The sequencing input was naive CD4+ T cells sorted from blood. Subset reported: CD45RA+ positively selected. The J gene is TRBJ1-5, the V gene TRBV9; perhaps TRBD1 as D (5 bases). The TCR comes from a man aged 30 to 45 in good health. For the CDR3, the DNA is TGTGCCAGCAGTAGGGGAGATTATAGCAATCAGCCCCAGCATTTT. Encoded protein: CASSRGDYSNQPQHF.